Following are 7 T cell receptor beta chains from one sample sequenced in a study of cytomegalovirus exposure and HLA in healthy donors (dated by TCRdb to 2016 to 2017). The library was prepared using the immunoSEQ multiplex PCR assay. The multiplex PCR relied on a mix of 60 forward primers for TCR Vbeta segments and 13 reverse primers for TCR Jbeta segments. This immuneACCESS table, as held by TCRdb, lists in-frame sequences with V and J called but not all clones. Of the missing ones, under half trace to an unresolved V gene in checked studies; the others have no known cause. The sample contains roughly 110,000 clones, 82% of them found a single time. The top ten clones comprise 2.5% of the sample. The sequencing input was PBMCs. These receptors all stem from a woman aged 18-30 years in good health and CMV-seronegative.

This clone was counted only a few times. The chain carries TRBV15 and TRBJ1-2; the match to TRBD1 covers 8 bases. V lost 0 bases, J lost 5 bases, and 2 bases stayed unmatched. The germline V gene encodes CDR1 LNHNV and CDR2 YYDKDF (reference sequence). CDR3 size: 14 residues. CDR3 residues: CATSRDQGAYGYTF. The CDR3 DNA follows: TGTGCCACCAGCAGAGACCAGGGGGCTTATGGCTACACCTTC.

This clone was picked up a small number of times. V usage is TRBV5-1 and J usage is TRBJ1-3; D unclear. The ends were cut back, 1 base at V and 0 bases at J, with 5 bases in the middle. CDR3 length: 14 residues. CDR1 is SGHRS and CDR2 is YFSETQ in the germline V gene. The CDR3 nucleotides are TGCGCCAGCAGCTTGTCTACCTCTGGAAACACCATATATTTT. Protein sequence: CASSLSTSGNTIYF.

The chain couples TRBV5-4 to TRBJ1-1; D call uncertain. V was clipped by 4 bases and J by 6 bases, with 16 bases between them. CDR3 length: 14 residues. Germline V lookup: CDR1 SGHNT, CDR2 YYREEE (reference sequence). The CDR3 DNA is TGTGCCAGCAGCCACGACACGGGAACGGCTGAAGCTTTCTTT. Protein product: CASSHDTGTAEAFF. Using reference TRBV5-4 and TRBJ1-1 for the parts outside the CDR3, the full variable domain is ETGVTQSPTHLIKTRGQQVTLRCSSQSGHNTVSWYQQALGQGPQFIFQYYREEENGRGNFPPRFSGLQFPNYSSELNVNALELDDSALYLCASSHDTGTAEAFFGQGTRLTVV.

V is TRBV9 and J is TRBJ2-6, with a tentative D call TRBD1 (6 bases). Germline lookup yields CDR1 SGDLS and CDR2 YYNGEE. The CDR3 loop spans 15 amino acids. The ends were cut back, 7 bases at V and 2 bases at J, with 13 bases in the middle. CDR3 DNA: TGTGCCAGCGGGTACCGACAGGCTGGGGCCAACGTCCTGACTTTC. Translation gives CASGYRQAGANVLTF.

This clone was counted once. This rearrangement joins TRBV4-3 to TRBJ1-6, with D possibly being TRBD1 (5 bases). V lost 1 base and J lost 9, with 10 bases in between. The CDR3 has 14 residues. Germline V gene data show CDR1 as LGHNA and CDR2 as YSLEER. The CDR3 bases are TGCGCCAGCAGCCAAGTACTTGACAGTTCACCCCTCCACTTT. Translation gives CASSQVLDSSPLHF.

The chain carries TRBV7-2 and TRBJ2-7; D is possibly TRBD2 (6 bases). The CDR3 spans 13 residues. The ends were cut back, 3 bases at V and 5 bases at J, with 11 bases in the middle. CDR1 SGHTA and CDR2 FQGNSA come from the germline V gene. This chain's CDR3 is CASSFKGGHEQYV. CDR3 in DNA: TGTGCCAGCAGCTTTAAGGGAGGCCACGAGCAGTACGTC.

The chain links TRBV5-1 to TRBJ2-1; TRBD1 matches 8 bases. CDR3 length: 16 residues. The V gene's germline CDR1 is SGHRS and CDR2 YFSETQ. The junction had 12 bases not matched to a gene; V was cut back by 2 bases and J by 8 bases. The CDR3 loop reads CASSLRQGLGVDEQFF. CDR3 sequence (DNA): TGCGCCAGCAGCTTACGACAGGGGTTAGGGGTCGATGAGCAGTTCTTC.